Shown below are 27 T cell receptor beta chains from a single sample sequenced in a study of patients and donors after allogeneic stem cell transplantation. TCRdb independently ran MiXCR on the RT-PCR reads; one entry per CDR3 protein. The top ten clones hold roughly 50% of a sample with roughly 140,000 distinct CDR3 sequences, over 35% of them seen once. The sequenced material came from blood, either unsorted or a sorted T cell fraction (not recorded which). The receptors come from a human donor who was either an allogeneic HSCT recipient or a stem cell or donor lymphocyte infusion donor (not recorded which). It is not recorded whose cells these are; they may come from a transplant donor.

This clonotype was counted a few times. The V and J genes are TRBV18 and TRBJ1-6, with TRBD1 matching over 7 bases. The CDR3 runs to 16 residues. CDR1 is KGHSH, CDR2 LQKENI, per germline. J was trimmed by 5 bases and V by 2 bases; bases with no gene match: 6. CDR3 bases: TGTGCCAGCTCACCAGTACAGGGGTCCGATAATTCACCCCTCCACTTT. This codes for CASSPVQGSDNSPLHF.

This sequence joins TRBV6-5 and TRBJ1-2; D not resolved. Germline values: CDR1 MNHEY, CDR2 SVGAGI. CDR3 length: 17 residues. Trimming cost V 1 base and J 0 bases, with 15 bases left between them. For the CDR3, the DNA is TGTGCCAGCAGTTACTTTAGCCCCCCGGCGCCTAACTATGGCTACACCTTC. This gives the protein CASSYFSPPAPNYGYTF.

V usage is TRBV5-1 and J usage is TRBJ2-5; D is unclear. V gave up 0 bases and J gave up 3 bases, with 9 bases separating them. CDR1 is SGHRS and CDR2 is YFSETQ in the germline V gene. The CDR3 has 14 amino acids. The CDR3 region has the DNA TGCGCCAGCAGCTTGGCCGACATGGAAGAGACCCAGTACTTC. Translating it yields CASSLADMEETQYF. The whole variable domain, remainder taken from reference TRBV5-1 and TRBJ2-5, is KAGVTQTPRYLIKTRGQQVTLSCSPISGHRSVSWYQQTPGQGLQFLFEYFSETQRNKGNFPGRFSGRQFSNSRSEMNVSTLELGDSALYLCASSLADMEETQYFGPGTRLLVL.

This clonotype was observed a single time. The rearrangement uses TRBV28 and TRBJ1-2; D not certain. Per the germline V gene, CDR1 is MDHEN and CDR2 is SYDVKM. The CDR3 consists of 14 residues. V was cut by 2 bases and J by 0 bases, with 7 bases left in between. The CDR3 nucleotides are TGTGCCAGCAGTTTACCCGACACTAACTATGGCTACACCTTC. It encodes CASSLPDTNYGYTF.

A few counts support this clonotype. J is TRBJ1-3 and V is TRBV12-3 or TRBV12-4; TRBD1 is a possible D gene (5 bases). The CDR3 runs to 15 residues. V lost 7 bases and J 4 bases, leaving 17 bases between the germline ends. In DNA form, the CDR3 reads TGTGCCAGCAACAAAATACAGGCCCCGGGAAACACCATATATTTT. As protein: CASNKIQAPGNTIYF.

This clonotype was detected a few times. The rearrangement joins TRBV27 to TRBJ1-3; TRBD1 agrees at 8 bases. Per germline, CDR1 MNHEY and CDR2 SMNVEV (reference sequence). CDR3 length: 14 amino acids. V shed 5 bases and J 4 bases; nucleotides not matched to a gene: 4. Written as DNA, the CDR3 is TGTGCCAGCAGTCCGCAGGGGGCAGGAAACACCATATATTTT. Translating gives CASSPQGAGNTIYF.

The rearrangement links TRBV29-1 to TRBJ1-2; 7 bases line up with TRBD1. This CDR3 contains 11 residues. V lost 4 bases, J lost 4 bases, and 0 bases stayed unmatched. Germline CDR1 SQVTM, CDR2 ANQGSEA. The DNA for the CDR3 is TGCAGCGTTGGGACAGGCTATGGCTACACCTTC. Protein: CSVGTGYGYTF.

The gene calls are TRBV12-3 or TRBV12-4 and TRBJ1-2; weak D call: TRBD1 (5 bases). This CDR3 spans 14 amino acids. The V gene lost 8 bases and the J gene lost 4 bases, with 17 bases spanning the gap. The CDR3: CASRSVRDLYGYTF. DNA for the CDR3: TGTGCCAGCCGTTCAGTGAGGGACCTCTATGGCTACACCTTC.

V usage is TRBV4-1 and J usage is TRBJ1-2, with TRBD1 matching over 7 bases. The CDR3 spans 15 residues. With 0 bases clipped from V and 2 bases from J, the junction kept 3 bases outside the gene matches. The V gene's germline CDR1 is MGHRA and CDR2 YSYEKL. The CDR3 region has the DNA TGCGCCAGCAGCCAAGAACCCAGGGGGAACTATGGCTACACCTTC. This translates into CASSQEPRGNYGYTF.

This clonotype was recorded a few times. This chain joins TRBV6-5 and TRBJ1-1; D is unresolved. V was shortened by 5 bases and J by 6 bases, with 22 bases between the two germline ends. The CDR3 sequence is 16 residues long. Germline V gene sequence: CDR1 MNHEY, CDR2 SVGAGI. As DNA, the CDR3 is TGTGCCAGCAGTGGAGACTCCGGCCCACTGTTGGCTGAAGCTTTCTTT. It encodes CASSGDSGPLLAEAFF.

The genes are TRBV25-1 and TRBJ1-6; 8 positions match TRBD1. Germline-derived CDR1 and CDR2 are MGHDK and SYGVNS. CDR3 size: 16 residues. With 1 base clipped from V and 2 bases from J, the junction kept 1 base outside the gene matches. The CDR3 bases are TGTGCCAGCAGTGAATCGGACAGGGCCTATAATTCACCCCTCCACTTT. Translated, it gives CASSESDRAYNSPLHF.

V usage is TRBV10-3 and J usage is TRBJ1-1; D is undetermined. Germline values: CDR1 ENHRY, CDR2 SYGVKD. V lost 1 base and J lost 0, with 9 bases in between. This CDR3 is built from 15 residues. The CDR3 is CAISEFQPMNTEAFF. CDR3 DNA: TGTGCCATCAGTGAGTTCCAACCCATGAACACTGAAGCTTTCTTT.

This chain joins TRBV6-5 and TRBJ1-5; 8 bases match TRBD1. J lost 2 bases, V lost 6 bases, and 3 bases had no gene match. The CDR3 has 14 amino acids. Germline CDR1 is MNHEY and CDR2 is SVGAGI. This CDR3 reads CASSQDRGNQPQHF. CDR3 nucleotide sequence: TGTGCCAGCAGCCAGGACAGGGGCAATCAGCCCCAGCATTTT.

The genes are TRBV7-3 and TRBJ2-5; 9 nucleotides match TRBD2. V lost 8 bases to trimming and J lost 0 bases; unmatched junction nucleotides: 1. The CDR3 extends over 13 amino acids. Looked up from germline, CDR1 is SGHTA and CDR2 is FQGTGA. The CDR3 sequence is CASPSGDQETQYF. The CDR3 region has the DNA TGTGCCAGCCCTAGCGGGGACCAAGAGACCCAGTACTTC.

DNA of the CDR3: TGCGCCAGCAGCCCGATGGGTACGCAAGAGACCCAGTACTTC. Residues: CASSPMGTQETQYF. This chain links TRBV4-3 with TRBJ2-5; D unresolved. The length of the CDR3 is 14 residues. Per the germline V gene, CDR1 is LGHNA and CDR2 is YSLEER. Trimming shortened V by 4 bases and J by 2 bases, and 11 bases separated the two germline ends.

The chain recombines TRBV6-2 or TRBV6-3 with TRBJ1-1; 7 bases agree with TRBD1. The trim removed 6 bases at V and 2 bases at J, leaving 6 bases unmatched. Germline V gene data show CDR1 as MNHEY and CDR2 as SVGEGT. This CDR3 spans 14 amino acids. The CDR3 here is CASRRQGSNTEAFF. The CDR3 region has the DNA TGTGCCAGCAGGAGACAGGGAAGCAACACTGAAGCTTTCTTT.

The sample holds a few counts of this clonotype. The rearrangement joins TRBV20-1 to TRBJ1-2; D unresolved. The CDR3 contains 11 residues. The germline gives CDR1 DFQATT, CDR2 SNEGSKA (reference sequence). V lost 1 base to trimming and J lost 6 bases, with 6 bases between them. CDR3 coding DNA: TGCAGTGCTAGAGTCAAAAATGGCTACACCTTC. Its protein is CSARVKNGYTF.

This sequence joins TRBV7-4 and TRBJ1-5; tentatively, D is TRBD1 (5 bases). From germline, CDR1 is SGHVT and CDR2 SQSDAQ. Trimming removed 6 bases at V and 2 bases at J, with 14 bases between. The CDR3 totals 15 residues. This CDR3 reads CASRRQPSGNQPQHF. The CDR3 region has the DNA TGTGCCAGCAGGAGACAGCCTAGTGGCAATCAGCCCCAGCATTTT.

This chain uses TRBV12-3 or TRBV12-4 with TRBJ2-5, with a weak D call TRBD2 (5 bases). V lost 2 bases and J 5 bases, leaving 12 bases between the germline ends. CDR3 length: 14 amino acids. The CDR3 nucleotides read TGTGCCAGCAGTTTACGGGGATCTCAGGAGACCCAGTACTTC. It specifies CASSLRGSQETQYF.

This clonotype has a handful of counts. V and J are TRBV20-1 and TRBJ1-1, with D unclear. Germline V gene sequence: CDR1 DFQATT, CDR2 SNEGSKA (reference sequence). The CDR3 is made up of 13 amino acids. Trimming stripped 6 bases from V and 5 bases from J, with 16 bases between. The CDR3 DNA follows: TGCAGTGCCCCCATAGAGGCTTGGACTGAAGCTTTCTTT. This gives the protein CSAPIEAWTEAFF.

This clonotype was detected only a few times. The chain has TRBV5-6 and TRBJ1-2; D gene ambiguous. V was clipped by 0 bases and J by 2 bases, with 11 bases between them. Germline assignment: CDR1 SGHDT and CDR2 YYEEEE. The CDR3 loop spans 15 amino acids. The DNA for the CDR3 is TGTGCCAGCAGCTTGGATGGGGTTGGCAACTATGGCTACACCTTC. Protein: CASSLDGVGNYGYTF.

In this sample, this clonotype turned up many times. The chain combines TRBV4-2 with TRBJ1-2; 9 bases agree with TRBD1. After removal of 7 bases from V and 6 bases from J, the junction contained 3 bases not matched to a gene. This CDR3 comprises 12 residues. Germline V gives CDR1 LGHNA, CDR2 YNFKEQ. The DNA of the CDR3 is TGTGCCAGCAAACAGGGGGCGGATGGCTACACCTTC. It encodes CASKQGADGYTF.

This chain links TRBV20-1 with TRBJ2-7, with 12 bases that match TRBD2. Germline loops: CDR1 DFQATT, CDR2 SNEGSKA (reference sequence). CDR3 size: 17 residues. Trimming took 7 bases from V and 2 from J; bases not matched to a gene: 15. CDR3 protein: CSVPRPLAGGPTYEQYV. The CDR3 coding sequence is TGCAGTGTTCCCCGACCCCTAGCGGGGGGGCCTACCTACGAGCAGTACGTC.

The table lists this clonotype with a few counts. The CDR3 DNA sequence: TGTGCCAGCAGTTTCGGGGCGGGGAATGAAAAACTGTTTTTT. This sequence encodes CASSFGAGNEKLFF. The chain joins TRBV12-3 or TRBV12-4 to TRBJ1-4; perhaps TRBD1 as D (5 bases). The CDR3 contains 14 residues. Trimming removed 3 bases at V and 5 bases at J, with 10 bases between.

The V gene is TRBV13, the J gene TRBJ2-2; D remains unclear. V was clipped by 5 bases and J by 0 bases, with 13 bases between them. Germline V gene lookup returns CDR1 PRHDT and CDR2 FYEKMQ (reference sequence). The CDR3 consists of 16 residues. In nucleotides, the CDR3 is TGTGCCAGCAGCCCCCGTACGTATACGAACACCGGGGAGCTGTTTTTT. Its translation: CASSPRTYTNTGELFF.

This clonotype turned up a few times. This chain uses TRBV29-1 with TRBJ1-2; TRBD1 might be the D (5 bases). This CDR3 region has 15 residues. The germline V gene encodes CDR1 SQVTM and CDR2 ANQGSEA. Trimming took 4 bases from V and 5 from J, leaving 20 bases between them. CDR3 in DNA: TGCAGCGTTGCAACACCGGGACCTCCAAGGTATGGCTACACCTTC. Protein sequence: CSVATPGPPRYGYTF.

The table lists this clonotype with a few counts. V gene TRBV10-3 combines with J gene TRBJ1-1; D not resolved. Germline CDR1 reads ENHRY; CDR2 reads SYGVKD. V was clipped by 0 bases and J by 1 base, with 6 bases between them. This CDR3 region has 14 residues. This CDR3 reads CAISESVENTEAFF. For the CDR3, the DNA is TGTGCCATCAGTGAGTCGGTGGAGAACACTGAAGCTTTCTTT.